These T cell receptor beta chains were read from a single sample in a study of T cell repertoires in cytomegalovirus infection. TCRdb independently ran MiXCR on the reads; one entry per CDR3 protein. The data contain about 900,000 distinct CDR3 sequences, approximately 32% of them singletons. These receptors' targets are unknown. The material was cultured CD8+ T cells from PBMCs, obtained from culture after CMV antigen stimulation. The receptors originated from a human donor in good health (CMV status not recorded). Some clones in this sample may be carry-over from other donors' samples. Both conserved end residues are part of each CDR3. Fields, in order: D gene, V gene, clone size, J gene, CDR3 DNA, CDR3 protein. The D gene is left open where the match is weak. Size is stated for part of the rows, as once, few or many counts, or as a class when the clone is expanded.

>NA|TRBV7-9|few|TRBJ2-1
TGTGCCAGCAGCTTACTGGGCCCACCTTACAATGAGCAGTTCTTC
CASSLLGPPYNEQFF
>NA|TRBV27|NA|TRBJ2-3
TGTGCCAGCAGTTTCGGGATTTCCGCGGATACGCAGTATTTT
CASSFGISADTQYF
>NA|TRBV12-5|few|TRBJ1-2
TGTGCTAGTGAACCGGACCGGTCATATCCCCCGGGGGCGGATGGCTACACCTTC
CASEPDRSYPPGADGYTF
>NA|TRBV4-1|NA|TRBJ1-1
TGCGCCAGCAGCCCGCCGGGGCGAGGGCCCCTGAACACTGAAGCTTTCTTT
CASSPPGRGPLNTEAFF
>TRBD1|TRBV12-3/TRBV12-4|NA|TRBJ1-5
TGTGCCAGCAGTTCCACAGGGGGCCGACCTCATAGCAATCAGCCCCAGCATTTT
CASSSTGGRPHSNQPQHF
>TRBD1|TRBV27|few|TRBJ2-1
TGTGCCAGCAGTTTAATCCGGGACAGGGCCCAGCAGTTCTTC
CASSLIRDRAQQFF
>NA|TRBV6-6|few|TRBJ2-2
TGTGCCAGCAGTTGGGGGGACAGTAACACCGGGGAGCTGTTTTTT
CASSWGDSNTGELFF
>NA|TRBV27|NA|TRBJ1-2
TGTGCCAGCAGTTTTGGAAAGGAGGGGGGCTACACCTTC
CASSFGKEGGYTF
>TRBD2|TRBV9|once|TRBJ2-1
TGTGCCAGCAGGGGGGTTGGAGGGACTAGCAATGAGCAGTTCTTC
CASRGVGGTSNEQFF
>NA|TRBV12-3/TRBV12-4|few|TRBJ2-3
TGTGCCACCCGACAGACTCTCTCAGATACGCAGTATTTT
CATRQTLSDTQYF
>TRBD2|TRBV7-9|NA|TRBJ2-3
TGTGCCGGATTGATAGCGGGGGGCCCCGGAGATACGCAGTATTTT
CAGLIAGGPGDTQYF
>NA|TRBV5-1|NA|TRBJ1-1
TGCGGGGGGACGTTGGGACTCGGACCAGCTTTCTTT
CGGTLGLGPAFF
>NA|TRBV9|few|TRBJ2-5
TGTGCCAGCAGCGTAGCAGAGGAGACCCAGTACTTC
CASSVAEETQYF
>NA|TRBV7-6|few|TRBJ2-5
TGTGCCAGCAGCTTCGATTTTGGGGCAGAGACCCAGTACTTC
CASSFDFGAETQYF
>NA|TRBV27|NA|TRBJ2-2
TGTGCCAGCAGTTTAGTTTTGGTGACTACAAAAAACACCGGGGAGCTGTTTTTT
CASSLVLVTTKNTGELFF
>TRBD1|TRBV19|few|TRBJ2-7
TGTGCCAGTGGGACCGGGACAGTCTACGAGCAGTACTTC
CASGTGTVYEQYF
>NA|TRBV27|NA|TRBJ1-2
TGTGCCAGCAGTTTCGGGGGACTTAACTATGGCTACACCTTC
CASSFGGLNYGYTF
>TRBD2|TRBV7-9|few|TRBJ2-5
TGTGCCAGCAGCTTTTATGTGCGGGAGTATCAAGAGACCCAGTACTTC
CASSFYVREYQETQYF
>NA|TRBV6-1|few|TRBJ2-3
TGTGCCAGCAGTGAAGCGGGCGTGGCGATCACAGATACGCAGTATTTT
CASSEAGVAITDTQYF
>NA|TRBV3-1|NA|TRBJ2-5
TGTGCCAGCAGTCCTATCCAGGGGTGGCAAGAGACCCAGTACTTC
CASSPIQGWQETQYF
>NA|TRBV12-3/TRBV12-4|few|TRBJ1-2
TGTGCCAGCAGTCTGGGTCACCGGGTGCACTACTATGGCTACACCTTC
CASSLGHRVHYYGYTF
>NA|TRBV11-1|few|TRBJ1-6
TGTGCCAGCATGGACGGGGAGGGTAATTCACCCCTCCACTTT
CASMDGEGNSPLHF
>TRBD1|TRBV5-4|few|TRBJ2-5
TGTGCCAGCAGCTTGGCCCCCCGGGACAGGGTATTGGAGACCCAGTACTTC
CASSLAPRDRVLETQYF
>TRBD1|TRBV18|NA|TRBJ2-1
TGTGCCAGCTCACCGAGCAGGGGGTTATCCTACAATGAGCAGTTCTTC
CASSPSRGLSYNEQFF
>TRBD2|TRBV11-2|few|TRBJ2-4
TGTGCCAGCAGCCCACTAGCGGGGCTGCAAGCCAAAAACATTCAGTACTTC
CASSPLAGLQAKNIQYF
>TRBD1|TRBV9|once|TRBJ2-1
TGTGCCAGCAGCGTAACTGGGACAGGGGTGGATGAGCAGTTCTTC
CASSVTGTGVDEQFF
>NA|TRBV7-2|many|TRBJ2-1
TGTGCCAGCAGTACCCGGGGGGCCCCTTACAATGAGCAGTTCTTC
CASSTRGAPYNEQFF
>NA|TRBV27|few|TRBJ2-1
TGTGCCAGCAGCCCAAATATGGACAGATCCTACAATGAGCAGTTCTTC
CASSPNMDRSYNEQFF
>TRBD1|TRBV7-8|few|TRBJ1-2
TGTGCCAGCAGCCCAGGACAGGTCCCCTATGGCTACACCTTC
CASSPGQVPYGYTF
>NA|TRBV7-9|few|TRBJ1-1
TGTGCCAGCAGCTTAGGTTCACCTCTGAACACTGAAGCTTTCTTT
CASSLGSPLNTEAFF
>NA|TRBV7-9|few|TRBJ2-1
TGTGCCAGCAGCTTGAATCTCGGGGCCACCTACAATGAGCAGTTCTTC
CASSLNLGATYNEQFF
>NA|TRBV24-1|NA|TRBJ2-3
TGTGCCACCAGTGACAGTTTGGCTTCTAGCACAGATACGCAGTATTTT
CATSDSLASSTDTQYF
>NA|TRBV5-6|NA|TRBJ1-1
TGTGTCAGCAGCCCAAGATGGAGGGGGGAGGACACTGAAGCTTTCTTT
CVSSPRWRGEDTEAFF
>NA|TRBV7-8|few|TRBJ2-7
TGTGCCAGCAGCCCCGGGACCGTCTCCTACGAGCAGTACTTC
CASSPGTVSYEQYF
>NA|TRBV7-8|few|TRBJ2-7
TGTGCCAGCAGCCCTCTATCGTCCTACGAGCAGTACTTC
CASSPLSSYEQYF
>NA|TRBV27|many|TRBJ1-1
TGTGCCAGCAGCTTAAGAGGGGGATCCACTGAAGCTTTCTTT
CASSLRGGSTEAFF
>NA|TRBV7-9|few|TRBJ2-5
TGTGCCAGCGTACCGGACGTAGGAGAGGAGACCCAGTACTTC
CASVPDVGEETQYF
>NA|TRBV7-9|few|TRBJ1-1
TGTGCCGGAAGGAAGGGTGAAGCTTTCTTT
CAGRKGEAFF
>TRBD1|TRBV6-2/TRBV6-3|many|TRBJ1-2
TGTGCCAGCAGTTACCCGGACAGGGGACCGGTCTACTATGGCTACACCTTC
CASSYPDRGPVYYGYTF
>TRBD1|TRBV7-6|few|TRBJ2-1
TGTGCCAGCACAACAGGGGACTCCTACAATGAGCAGTTCTTC
CASTTGDSYNEQFF
>TRBD2|TRBV6-2/TRBV6-3|many|TRBJ2-5
TGTGCCAGCAGTTCGACTAGCGGGGGGCCCAACCAAGAGACCCAGTACTTC
CASSSTSGGPNQETQYF
>TRBD2|TRBV5-4|NA|TRBJ2-7
TGTGCCAGCAGCTTGTCGGTTGGGCGATCTAGCGGGGCCTCGCTGTACTTC
CASSLSVGRSSGASLYF
>NA|TRBV10-3|NA|TRBJ1-2
TGTGCCATCTTGAAGGGTTTAGATGGCTACACCTTC
CAILKGLDGYTF
>NA|TRBV28|few|TRBJ1-3
TGTGCCAGCAGTTTGGGCCGATCTTTCTCTGGAAACACCATATATTTT
CASSLGRSFSGNTIYF
>NA|TRBV3-1|NA|TRBJ1-2
TGTGCCAGCAGCCAAGGGATGGAGGTCCGGAACTATGGCTACACCTTC
CASSQGMEVRNYGYTF
>NA|TRBV7-6|few|TRBJ2-1
TGTGCCCTCAGGGGCGCAGGGTACAATGAGCAGTTCTTC
CALRGAGYNEQFF